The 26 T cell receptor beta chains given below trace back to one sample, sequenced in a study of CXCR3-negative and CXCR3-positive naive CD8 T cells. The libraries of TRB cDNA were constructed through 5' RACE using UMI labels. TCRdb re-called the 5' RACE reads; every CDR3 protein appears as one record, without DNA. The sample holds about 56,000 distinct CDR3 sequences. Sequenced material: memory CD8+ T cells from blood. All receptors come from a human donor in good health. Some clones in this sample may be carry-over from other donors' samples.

CDR3 sequence: CASSFRGRTASIQYF. This chain uses TRBV28 with TRBJ2-4; without DNA, the TCRdb call of TRBD1 cannot be checked. Germline CDR1 and CDR2: MDHEN and SYDVKM. The CDR3 has 15 residues.

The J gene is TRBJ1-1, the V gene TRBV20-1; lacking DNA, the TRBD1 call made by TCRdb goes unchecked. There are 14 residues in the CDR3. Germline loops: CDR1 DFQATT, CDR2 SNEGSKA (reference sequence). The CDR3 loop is CSARDPDSQIEAFF.

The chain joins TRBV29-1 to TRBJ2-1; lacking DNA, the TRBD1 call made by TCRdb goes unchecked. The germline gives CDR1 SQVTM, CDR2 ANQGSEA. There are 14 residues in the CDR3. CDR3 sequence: CSVPTGIHANEQFF.

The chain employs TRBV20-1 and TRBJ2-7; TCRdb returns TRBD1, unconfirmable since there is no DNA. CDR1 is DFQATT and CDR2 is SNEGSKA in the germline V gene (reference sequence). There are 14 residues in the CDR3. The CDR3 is CSITTGHNAREQYF.

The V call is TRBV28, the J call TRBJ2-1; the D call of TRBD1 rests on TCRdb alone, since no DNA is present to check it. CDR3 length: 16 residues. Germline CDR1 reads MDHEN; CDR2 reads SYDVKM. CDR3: CASSSSRDRVSDEQFF.

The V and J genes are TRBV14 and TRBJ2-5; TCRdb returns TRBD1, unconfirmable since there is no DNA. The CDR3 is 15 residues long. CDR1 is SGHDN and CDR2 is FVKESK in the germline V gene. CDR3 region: CASSLEGTGERTQYF.

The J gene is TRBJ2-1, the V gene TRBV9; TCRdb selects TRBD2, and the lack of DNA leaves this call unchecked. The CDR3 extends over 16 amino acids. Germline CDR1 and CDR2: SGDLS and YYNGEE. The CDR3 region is CASSESGTGLYNEQFF.

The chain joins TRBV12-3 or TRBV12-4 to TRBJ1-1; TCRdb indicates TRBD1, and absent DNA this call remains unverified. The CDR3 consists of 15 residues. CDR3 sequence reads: CASTDKGAANAEAFF.

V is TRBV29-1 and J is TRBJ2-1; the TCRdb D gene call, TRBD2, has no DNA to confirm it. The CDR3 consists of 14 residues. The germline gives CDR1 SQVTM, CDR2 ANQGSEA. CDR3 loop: CSVVGGFLYNEQFF.

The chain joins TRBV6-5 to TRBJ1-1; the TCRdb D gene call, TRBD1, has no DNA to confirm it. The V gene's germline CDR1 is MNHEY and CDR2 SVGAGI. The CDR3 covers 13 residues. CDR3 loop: CASSYKGDTEAFF.

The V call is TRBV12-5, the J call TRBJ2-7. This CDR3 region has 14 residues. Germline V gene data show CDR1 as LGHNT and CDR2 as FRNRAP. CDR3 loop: CASGLDNSGHEQYF.

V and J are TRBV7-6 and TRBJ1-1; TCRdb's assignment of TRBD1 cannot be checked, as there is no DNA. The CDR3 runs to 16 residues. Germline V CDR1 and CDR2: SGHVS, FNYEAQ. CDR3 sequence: CASSLGTGGETKRAFF. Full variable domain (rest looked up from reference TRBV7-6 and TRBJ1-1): GAGVSQSPRYKVTKRGQDVALRCDPISGHVSLYWYRQALGQGPEFLTYFNYEAQQDKSGLPNDRFSAERPEGSISTLTIQRTEQRDSAMYRCASSLGTGGETKRAFFGQGTRLTVV.

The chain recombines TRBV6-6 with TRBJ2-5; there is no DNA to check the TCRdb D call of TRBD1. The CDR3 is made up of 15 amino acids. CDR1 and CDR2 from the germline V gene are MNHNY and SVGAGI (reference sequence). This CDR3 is CASSYLTGGGETQYF.

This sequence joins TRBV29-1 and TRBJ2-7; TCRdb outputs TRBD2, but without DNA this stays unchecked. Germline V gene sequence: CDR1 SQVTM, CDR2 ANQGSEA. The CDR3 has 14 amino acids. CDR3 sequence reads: CSVEEGGGLYEQYF.

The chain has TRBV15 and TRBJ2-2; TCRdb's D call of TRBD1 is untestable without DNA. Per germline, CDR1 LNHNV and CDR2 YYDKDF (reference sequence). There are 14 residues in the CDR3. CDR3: CATSSDREWRELFF.

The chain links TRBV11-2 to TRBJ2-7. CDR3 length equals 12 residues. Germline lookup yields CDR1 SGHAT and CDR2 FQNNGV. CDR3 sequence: CASSFTDYEQYF.

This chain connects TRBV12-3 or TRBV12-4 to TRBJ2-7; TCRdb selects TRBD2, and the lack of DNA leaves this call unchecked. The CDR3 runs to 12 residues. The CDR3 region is CASSSAGYEQYF.

CDR3 region: CSLAAGRGETQYF. The chain has TRBV29-1 and TRBJ2-5; TCRdb indicates TRBD1, and absent DNA this call remains unverified. This CDR3 comprises 13 residues. CDR1 and CDR2 (germline): SQVTM, ANQGSEA.

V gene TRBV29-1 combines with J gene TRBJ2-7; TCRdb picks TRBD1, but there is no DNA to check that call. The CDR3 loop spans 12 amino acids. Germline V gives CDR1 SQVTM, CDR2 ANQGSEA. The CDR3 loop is CSGGTGDYEQYF.

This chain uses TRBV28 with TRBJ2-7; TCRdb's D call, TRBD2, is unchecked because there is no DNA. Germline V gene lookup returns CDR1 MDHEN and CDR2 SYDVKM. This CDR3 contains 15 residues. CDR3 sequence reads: CASSPVAGGFYEQYF.

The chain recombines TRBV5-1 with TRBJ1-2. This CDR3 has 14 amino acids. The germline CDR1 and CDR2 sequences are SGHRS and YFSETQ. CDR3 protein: CASSFAERDYGYTF.

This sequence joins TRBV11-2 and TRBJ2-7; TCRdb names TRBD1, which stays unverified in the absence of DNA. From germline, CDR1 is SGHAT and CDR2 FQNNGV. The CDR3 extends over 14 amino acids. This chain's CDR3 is CASSFGQGFYEQYF.

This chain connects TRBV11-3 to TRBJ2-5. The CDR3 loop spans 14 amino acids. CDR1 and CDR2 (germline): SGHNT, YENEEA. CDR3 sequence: CASSSNLHRETQYF.

The CDR3 protein is CTSSGGRDTDTQYF. This chain uses TRBV3-1 with TRBJ2-3; the TCRdb D gene call, TRBD1, has no DNA to confirm it. The germline V gene encodes CDR1 LGHDT and CDR2 YNNKEL (reference sequence). There are 14 residues in the CDR3.

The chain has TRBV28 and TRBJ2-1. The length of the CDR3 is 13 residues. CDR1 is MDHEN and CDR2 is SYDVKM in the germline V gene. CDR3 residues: CASSFTPQPEQFF.

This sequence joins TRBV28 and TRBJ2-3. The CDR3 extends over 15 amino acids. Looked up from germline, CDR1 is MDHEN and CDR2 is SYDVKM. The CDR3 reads CASSMQVFRTDTQYF. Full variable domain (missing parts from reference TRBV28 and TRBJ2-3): DVKVTQSSRYLVKRTGEKVFLECVQDMDHENMFWYRQDPGLGLRLIYFSYDVKMKEKGDIPEGYSVSREKKERFSLILESASTNQTSMYLCASSMQVFRTDTQYFGPGTRLTVL.